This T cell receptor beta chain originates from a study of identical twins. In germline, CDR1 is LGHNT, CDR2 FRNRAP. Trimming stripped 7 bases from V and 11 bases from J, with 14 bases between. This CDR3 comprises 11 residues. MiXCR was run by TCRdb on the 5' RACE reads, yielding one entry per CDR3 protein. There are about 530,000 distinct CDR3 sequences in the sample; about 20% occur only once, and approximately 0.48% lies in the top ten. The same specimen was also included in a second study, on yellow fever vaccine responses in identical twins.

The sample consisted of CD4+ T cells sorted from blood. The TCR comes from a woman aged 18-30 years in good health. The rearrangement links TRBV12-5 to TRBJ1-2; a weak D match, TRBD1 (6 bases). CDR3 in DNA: TGTGCTAGTGCCGATGACAGGCGGTACACCTTC. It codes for CASADDRRYTF.